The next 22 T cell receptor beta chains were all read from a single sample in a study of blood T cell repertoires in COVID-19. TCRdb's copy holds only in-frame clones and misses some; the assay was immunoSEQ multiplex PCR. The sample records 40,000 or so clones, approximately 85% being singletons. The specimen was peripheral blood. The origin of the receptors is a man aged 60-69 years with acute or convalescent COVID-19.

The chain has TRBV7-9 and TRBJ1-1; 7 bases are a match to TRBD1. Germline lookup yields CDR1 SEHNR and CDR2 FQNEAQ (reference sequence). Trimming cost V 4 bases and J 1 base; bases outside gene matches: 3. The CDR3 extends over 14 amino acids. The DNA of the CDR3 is TGTGCCAGCAGCTCCGGGACAGAGAACACTGAAGCTTTCTTT. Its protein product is CASSSGTENTEAFF.

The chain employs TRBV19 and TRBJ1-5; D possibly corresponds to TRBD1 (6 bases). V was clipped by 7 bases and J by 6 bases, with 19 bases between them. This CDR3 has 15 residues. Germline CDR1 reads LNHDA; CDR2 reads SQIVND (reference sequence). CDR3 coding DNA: TGTGCCAGTACCAGAGGGCCAGGGGTGAGTCAGCCCCAGCATTTT. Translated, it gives CASTRGPGVSQPQHF.

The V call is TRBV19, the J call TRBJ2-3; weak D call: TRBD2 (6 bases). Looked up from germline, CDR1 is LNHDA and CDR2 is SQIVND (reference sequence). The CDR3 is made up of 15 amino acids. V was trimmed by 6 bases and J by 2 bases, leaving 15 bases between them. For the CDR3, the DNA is TGTGCCAGTAGACGGGGGTGGGACCTCACAGATACGCAGTATTTT. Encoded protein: CASRRGWDLTDTQYF. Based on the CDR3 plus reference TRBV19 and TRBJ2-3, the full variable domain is DGGITQSPKYLFRKEGQNVTLSCEQNLNHDAMYWYRQDPGQGLRLIYYSQIVNDFQKGDIAEGYSVSREKKESFPLTVTSAQKNPTAFYLCASRRGWDLTDTQYFGPGTRLTVL.

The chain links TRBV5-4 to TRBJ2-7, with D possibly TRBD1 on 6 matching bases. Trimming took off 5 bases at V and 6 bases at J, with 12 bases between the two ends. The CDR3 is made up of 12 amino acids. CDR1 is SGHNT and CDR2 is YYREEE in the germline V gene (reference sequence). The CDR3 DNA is TGTGCCAGCAGTCTACAGGGACGCGAGCAGTACTTC. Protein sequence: CASSLQGREQYF.

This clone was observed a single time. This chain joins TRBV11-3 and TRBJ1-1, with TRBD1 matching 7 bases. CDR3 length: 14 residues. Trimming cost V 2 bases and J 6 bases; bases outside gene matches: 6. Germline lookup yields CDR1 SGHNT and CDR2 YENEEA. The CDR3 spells CASSLNGGTAEAFF. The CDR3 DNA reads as TGTGCCAGCAGCTTAAATGGGGGGACAGCTGAAGCTTTCTTT.

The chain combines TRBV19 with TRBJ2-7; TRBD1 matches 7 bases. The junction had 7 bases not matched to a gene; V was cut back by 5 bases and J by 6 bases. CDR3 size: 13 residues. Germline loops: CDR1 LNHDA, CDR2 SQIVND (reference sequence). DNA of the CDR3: TGTGCCAGTAGTGGCTACACAGGGGCCGAGCAGTACTTC. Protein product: CASSGYTGAEQYF.

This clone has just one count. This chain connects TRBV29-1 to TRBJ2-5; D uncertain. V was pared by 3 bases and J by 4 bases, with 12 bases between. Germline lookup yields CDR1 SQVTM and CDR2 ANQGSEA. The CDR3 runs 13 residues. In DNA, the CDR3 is TGCAGCGTTGAGAAAGAGTATCGAGAGACCCAGTACTTC. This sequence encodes CSVEKEYRETQYF.

For the CDR3, the DNA is TGTGCCAGCATCCGGGACAGGGGCAAGCATGAGCAGTTCTTC. It specifies CASIRDRGKHEQFF. The chain combines TRBV28 with TRBJ2-1; TRBD1 agrees at 10 bases. CDR3 length: 14 residues. Per germline, CDR1 MDHEN and CDR2 SYDVKM. V lost 7 bases, J lost 8 bases, and 8 bases stayed unmatched.

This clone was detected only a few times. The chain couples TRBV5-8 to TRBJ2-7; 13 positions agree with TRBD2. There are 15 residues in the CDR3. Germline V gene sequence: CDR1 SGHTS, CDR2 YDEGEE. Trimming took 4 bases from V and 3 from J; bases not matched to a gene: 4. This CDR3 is CASSPTSGRVYEQYF. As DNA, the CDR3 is TGTGCCAGCAGCCCCACTAGCGGGAGGGTCTACGAGCAGTACTTC.

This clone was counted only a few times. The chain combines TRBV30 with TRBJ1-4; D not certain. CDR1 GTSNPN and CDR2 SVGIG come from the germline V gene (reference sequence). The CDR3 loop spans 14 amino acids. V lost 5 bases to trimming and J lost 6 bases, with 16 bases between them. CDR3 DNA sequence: TGTGCCTGGGACGACACGGGTAGCGATGAAAAACTGTTTTTT. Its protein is CAWDDTGSDEKLFF. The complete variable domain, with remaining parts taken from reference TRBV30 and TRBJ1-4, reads SQTIHQWPATLVQPVGSPLSLECTVEGTSNPNLYWYRQAAGRGLQLLFYSVGIGQISSEVPQNLSASRPQDRQFILSSKKLLLSDSGFYLCAWDDTGSDEKLFFGSGTQLSVL.

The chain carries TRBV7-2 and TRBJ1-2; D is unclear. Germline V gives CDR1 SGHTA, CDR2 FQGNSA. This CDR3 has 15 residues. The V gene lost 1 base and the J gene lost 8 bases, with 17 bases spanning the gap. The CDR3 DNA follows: TGTGCCAGCAGCTTAGAGGTGTTGGCCTCGGGGGGCTACACCTTC. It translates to CASSLEVLASGGYTF.

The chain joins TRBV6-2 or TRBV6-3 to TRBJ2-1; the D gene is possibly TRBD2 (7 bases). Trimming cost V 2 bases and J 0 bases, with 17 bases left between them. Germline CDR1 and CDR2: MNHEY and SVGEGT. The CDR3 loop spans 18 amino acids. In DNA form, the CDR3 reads TGTGCCAGCAGTTACATTTACGGGGGGCCAAGCTCCTACAATGAGCAGTTCTTC. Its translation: CASSYIYGGPSSYNEQFF.

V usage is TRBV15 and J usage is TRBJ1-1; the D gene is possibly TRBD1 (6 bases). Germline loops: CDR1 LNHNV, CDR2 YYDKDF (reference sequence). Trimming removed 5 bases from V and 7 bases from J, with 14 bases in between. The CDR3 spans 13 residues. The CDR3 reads CATSRGQTIEAFF. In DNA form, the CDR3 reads TGTGCCACCAGCCGAGGACAGACGATTGAAGCTTTCTTT. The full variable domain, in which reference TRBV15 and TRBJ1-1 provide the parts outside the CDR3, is DAMVIQNPRYQVTQFGKPVTLSCSQTLNHNVMYWYQQKSSQAPKLLFHYYDKDFNNEADTPDNFQSRRPNTSFCFLDIRSPGLGDTAMYLCATSRGQTIEAFFGQGTRLTVV.

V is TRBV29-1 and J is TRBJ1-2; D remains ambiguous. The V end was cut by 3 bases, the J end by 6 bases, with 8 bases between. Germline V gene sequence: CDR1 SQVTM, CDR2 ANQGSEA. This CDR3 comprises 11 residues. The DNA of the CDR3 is TGCAGCGTTGACAGGAGGGATGGCTACACCTTC. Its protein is CSVDRRDGYTF.

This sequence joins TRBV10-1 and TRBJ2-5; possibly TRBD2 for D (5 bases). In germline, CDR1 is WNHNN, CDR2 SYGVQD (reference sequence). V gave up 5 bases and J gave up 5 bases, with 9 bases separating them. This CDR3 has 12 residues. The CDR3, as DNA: TGCGCCAGCAGTCGGGGAGACGAGACCCAGTACTTC. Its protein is CASSRGDETQYF.

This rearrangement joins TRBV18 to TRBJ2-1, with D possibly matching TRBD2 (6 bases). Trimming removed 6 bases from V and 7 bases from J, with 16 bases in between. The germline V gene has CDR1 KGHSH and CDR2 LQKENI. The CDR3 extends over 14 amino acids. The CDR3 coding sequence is TGTGCCAGCTCCCCTCAAGGGACTCCTAATGAGCAGTTCTTC. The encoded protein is CASSPQGTPNEQFF.

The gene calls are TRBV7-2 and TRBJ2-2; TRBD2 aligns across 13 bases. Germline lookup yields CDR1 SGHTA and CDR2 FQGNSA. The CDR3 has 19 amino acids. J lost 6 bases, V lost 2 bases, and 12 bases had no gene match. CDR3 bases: TGTGCCAGCAGCTTACATGGACTAGCGGGAGAGGGGGTCTCCGGGGAGCTGTTTTTT. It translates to CASSLHGLAGEGVSGELFF.

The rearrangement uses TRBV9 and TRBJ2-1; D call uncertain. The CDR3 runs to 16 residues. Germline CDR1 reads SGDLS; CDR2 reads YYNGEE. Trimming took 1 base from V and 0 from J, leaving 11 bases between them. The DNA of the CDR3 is TGTGCCAGCAGCGTAAATACAGCCAGCTCCTACAATGAGCAGTTCTTC. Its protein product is CASSVNTASSYNEQFF.

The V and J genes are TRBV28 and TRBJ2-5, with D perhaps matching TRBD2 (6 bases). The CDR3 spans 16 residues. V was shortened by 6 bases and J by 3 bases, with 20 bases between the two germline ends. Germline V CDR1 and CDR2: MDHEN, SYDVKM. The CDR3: CASSSFQSAGKETQYF. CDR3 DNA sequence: TGTGCCAGCAGCTCCTTTCAGTCAGCGGGTAAAGAGACCCAGTACTTC.

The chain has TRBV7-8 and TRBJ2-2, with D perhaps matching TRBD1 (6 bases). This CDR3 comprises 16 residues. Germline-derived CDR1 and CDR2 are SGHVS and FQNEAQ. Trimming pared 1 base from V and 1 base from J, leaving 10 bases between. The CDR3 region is CASSLVRGQNTGELFF. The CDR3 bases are TGTGCCAGCAGCTTAGTCAGGGGTCAGAACACCGGGGAGCTGTTTTTT.

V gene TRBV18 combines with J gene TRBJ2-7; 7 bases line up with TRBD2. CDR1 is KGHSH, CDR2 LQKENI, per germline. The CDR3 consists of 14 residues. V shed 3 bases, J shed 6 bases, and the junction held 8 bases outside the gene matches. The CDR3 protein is CASSPQAGDPEQYF. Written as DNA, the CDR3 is TGTGCCAGCTCACCGCAGGCGGGAGATCCCGAGCAGTACTTC.

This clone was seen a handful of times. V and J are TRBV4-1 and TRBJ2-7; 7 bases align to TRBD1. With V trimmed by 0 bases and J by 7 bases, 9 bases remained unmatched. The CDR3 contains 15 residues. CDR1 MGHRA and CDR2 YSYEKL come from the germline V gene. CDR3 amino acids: CASSQESGQALEQYF. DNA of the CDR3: TGCGCCAGCAGCCAAGAGAGCGGACAGGCATTAGAGCAGTACTTC.